The rows below give T cell receptor beta chains drawn from one sample of a study of blood T cells in healthy people across ages. TCRdb used MiXCR to reprocess the 5' RACE reads, holding one entry per CDR3 protein. The sample has more than 1,000,000 distinct CDR3 sequences, under 30% seen once. This sample was also put to use in a study of T cells of mothers and their children.

Sequencing used blood. The receptors were sampled from a girl aged 2 to 10 in good health. Each CDR3 is given with its conserved first and last residue. Each record gives: D gene, V gene, J gene, clone size, CDR3 protein, CDR3 DNA. The D gene is left open where the match is weak. Clone size is stated in some rows and not others, as once, few, many or a class when expanded.

D: TRBD2; V: TRBV28; J: TRBJ2-5; size: few; CDR3: CASSFGGRNEFF; DNA: TGTGCCAGCAGTTTTGGCGGGAGGAACGAGTTCTTC
D: NA; V: TRBV9; J: TRBJ2-7; size: few; CDR3: CASSATGSEQYF; DNA: TGTGCCAGCAGCGCGACCGGGAGCGAGCAGTACTTC
D: NA; V: TRBV5-1; J: TRBJ2-7; size: few; CDR3: CASSLLSDFSYEQYF; DNA: TGCGCCAGCAGCTTGTTGTCAGATTTTTCCTACGAGCAGTACTTC
D: NA; V: TRBV6-1; J: TRBJ2-7; size: NA; CDR3: CASTSLRNSYEQYF; DNA: TGTGCCAGCACCAGTTTGCGCAACTCCTACGAGCAGTACTTC
D: NA; V: TRBV5-1; J: TRBJ2-1; size: few; CDR3: CASSFDQGYNEQFF; DNA: TGCGCCAGCAGCTTTGATCAGGGGTACAATGAGCAGTTCTTC
D: NA; V: TRBV5-1; J: TRBJ1-4; size: few; CDR3: CASSPGLLNEKLFF; DNA: TGCGCCAGCAGCCCCGGACTGCTTAATGAAAAACTGTTTTTT
D: NA; V: TRBV5-6; J: TRBJ2-7; size: few; CDR3: CASSLATWDEQYF; DNA: TGTGCCAGCAGCTTGGCAACCTGGGACGAGCAGTACTTC
D: NA; V: TRBV6-2/TRBV6-3; J: TRBJ2-7; size: NA; CDR3: CANREGGEQYF; DNA: TGTGCCAACCGGGAAGGGGGCGAGCAGTACTTC
D: TRBD1; V: TRBV18; J: TRBJ2-1; size: NA; CDR3: CASSPPGTGYSNEQFF; DNA: TGTGCCAGCTCACCACCCGGGACAGGGTATAGCAATGAGCAGTTCTTC
D: NA; V: TRBV6-5; J: TRBJ1-4; size: many; CDR3: CASRRTNEKLFF; DNA: TGTGCCAGCAGGAGAACTAATGAAAAACTGTTTTTT
D: NA; V: TRBV7-2; J: TRBJ2-5; size: NA; CDR3: CASSPQRQGGKETQYF; DNA: TGTGCCAGCAGCCCCCAGAGGCAGGGGGGTAAAGAGACCCAGTACTTC
D: NA; V: TRBV7-2; J: TRBJ2-1; size: few; CDR3: CASSFFSDLLVRSYNEQFF; DNA: TGTGCCAGCAGCTTCTTTAGCGACCTCCTAGTCCGGTCCTACAATGAGCAGTTCTTC
D: NA; V: TRBV20-1; J: TRBJ2-1; size: NA; CDR3: CSALLVGFDNEQFF; DNA: TGCAGTGCCCTCTTAGTAGGATTCGACAATGAGCAGTTCTTC
D: NA; V: TRBV15; J: TRBJ1-4; size: NA; CDR3: CATSRETFKEKLFF; DNA: TGTGCCACCAGCAGAGAAACGTTTAAGGAAAAACTGTTTTTT
D: NA; V: TRBV14; J: TRBJ2-2; size: NA; CDR3: CASSQVVGAGELFF; DNA: TGTGCCAGCAGCCAAGTCGTGGGAGCCGGGGAGCTGTTTTTT
D: TRBD2; V: TRBV29-1; J: TRBJ2-3; size: few; CDR3: CSTRLATDTQYF; DNA: TGCAGCACCCGACTAGCTACAGATACGCAGTATTTT
D: TRBD2; V: TRBV20-1; J: TRBJ2-7; size: NA; CDR3: CSARRASGTSYEQYF; DNA: TGCAGTGCTAGAAGGGCTAGCGGGACGTCCTACGAGCAGTACTTC
D: NA; V: TRBV5-1; J: TRBJ2-5; size: few; CDR3: CASSFSGSDSTQYF; DNA: TGCGCCAGCAGCTTTTCAGGGTCAGATTCCACCCAGTACTTC
D: NA; V: TRBV4-1; J: TRBJ1-2; size: few; CDR3: CASSQRLRDGYTF; DNA: TGCGCCAGCAGCCAACGTCTCAGAGATGGCTACACCTTC
D: TRBD1; V: TRBV2; J: TRBJ2-5; size: few; CDR3: CASKGQGKETQYF; DNA: TGTGCCAGCAAAGGACAGGGGAAAGAGACCCAGTACTTC
D: NA; V: TRBV7-2; J: TRBJ2-5; size: NA; CDR3: CASSLGPAVYQETQYF; DNA: TGTGCCAGCAGCTTAGGGCCAGCGGTTTACCAAGAGACCCAGTACTTC
D: TRBD1; V: TRBV20-1; J: TRBJ2-7; size: NA; CDR3: CSARVPQGAYEQYF; DNA: TGCAGTGCTAGAGTACCTCAGGGGGCCTACGAGCAGTACTTC
D: TRBD2; V: TRBV12-3/TRBV12-4; J: TRBJ2-7; size: many; CDR3: CASSLLLAGTYEQYF; DNA: TGTGCCAGCAGTTTATTACTAGCGGGGACCTACGAGCAGTACTTC
D: NA; V: TRBV10-3; J: TRBJ2-5; size: few; CDR3: CAISQDRKETQYF; DNA: TGTGCCATCAGCCAAGACAGGAAGGAGACCCAGTACTTC
D: NA; V: TRBV6-2/TRBV6-3; J: TRBJ1-1; size: few; CDR3: CASSYWGVSEAFF; DNA: TGTGCCAGCAGTTATTGGGGCGTTTCAGAAGCTTTCTTT
D: NA; V: TRBV20-1; J: TRBJ2-7; size: NA; CDR3: CSASTRGEQYF; DNA: TGCAGTGCTAGCACCAGGGGCGAGCAGTACTTC
D: NA; V: TRBV12-3/TRBV12-4; J: TRBJ2-1; size: few; CDR3: CASSFERPYNEQFF; DNA: TGTGCCAGCAGTTTTGAGCGGCCCTACAATGAGCAGTTCTTC
D: NA; V: TRBV24-1; J: TRBJ1-5; size: NA; CDR3: CATSDFNQPQHF; DNA: TGTGCCACCAGTGATTTTAATCAGCCCCAGCATTTT
D: NA; V: TRBV7-2; J: TRBJ2-5; size: NA; CDR3: CASSLQGKTQYF; DNA: TGTGCCAGCAGCCTACAAGGAAAGACCCAGTACTTC
D: NA; V: TRBV7-9; J: TRBJ2-1; size: few; CDR3: CASSIESNEQFF; DNA: TGTGCCAGCAGCATCGAGAGCAATGAGCAGTTCTTC
D: TRBD2; V: TRBV9; J: TRBJ2-1; size: NA; CDR3: CASSVTSGSLQFF; DNA: TGTGCCAGCAGCGTCACTAGCGGGAGTCTGCAGTTCTTC
D: TRBD1; V: TRBV12-3/TRBV12-4; J: TRBJ1-1; size: NA; CDR3: CASSPRDRGTTEAFF; DNA: TGTGCCAGCAGTCCCAGGGACAGAGGTACCACTGAAGCTTTCTTT
D: NA; V: TRBV25-1; J: TRBJ1-2; size: few; CDR3: CASQYWDGYTF; DNA: TGTGCCAGCCAATATTGGGATGGCTACACCTTC
D: TRBD2; V: TRBV7-2; J: TRBJ2-7; size: few; CDR3: CASSKDLAGVTSYEQYF; DNA: TGTGCCAGCAGCAAGGATCTAGCGGGAGTTACCTCCTACGAGCAGTACTTC
D: NA; V: TRBV27; J: TRBJ2-7; size: few; CDR3: CASSFTGASYEQYF; DNA: TGTGCCAGCAGTTTTACGGGAGCATCATACGAGCAGTACTTC
D: NA; V: TRBV7-9; J: TRBJ1-2; size: NA; CDR3: CASSFAGDELNYGYTF; DNA: TGTGCCAGCAGCTTCGCAGGGGACGAACTAAACTATGGCTACACCTTC